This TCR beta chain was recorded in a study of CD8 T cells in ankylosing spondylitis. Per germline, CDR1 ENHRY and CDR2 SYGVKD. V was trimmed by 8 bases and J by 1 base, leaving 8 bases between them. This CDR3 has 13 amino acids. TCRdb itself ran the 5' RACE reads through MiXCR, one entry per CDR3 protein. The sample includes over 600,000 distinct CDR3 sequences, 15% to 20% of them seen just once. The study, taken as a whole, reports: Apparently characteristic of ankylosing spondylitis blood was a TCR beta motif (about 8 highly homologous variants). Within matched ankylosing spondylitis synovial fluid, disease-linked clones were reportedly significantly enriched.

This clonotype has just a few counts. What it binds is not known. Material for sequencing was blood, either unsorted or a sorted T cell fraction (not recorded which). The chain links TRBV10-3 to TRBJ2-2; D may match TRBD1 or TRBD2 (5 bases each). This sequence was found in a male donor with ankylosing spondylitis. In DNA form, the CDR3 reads TGTGCCATCCGGGACGAGAACACCGGGGAGCTGTTTTTT. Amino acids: CAIRDENTGELFF.